This TCR beta chain is drawn from a study of OX40 agonist ivuxolimab in advanced cancers. The ends lost 4 bases at V and 6 bases at J; junction bases unmatched: 5. In germline, CDR1 is SGHRS, CDR2 YFSETQ. The CDR3 is 14 amino acids. The repertoire was sequenced with immunoSEQ multiplex PCR; TCRdb's copy has only in-frame clones and lacks some. The sample carries 55,000 to 70,000 clones, 85% recorded once. The rearrangement links TRBV5-1 to TRBJ2-7; 12 nucleotides line up with TRBD2. This clonotype was obtained from an adult with an advanced solid tumor such as melanoma, head and neck, liver or kidney cancer. The material was CD4+ or CD8+ T cells sorted from blood, obtained in a trial of the OX40 agonist ivuxolimab. This CDR3 reads CASSMGLAGTEQYF. CDR3 sequence (DNA): TGCGCCAGCAGCATGGGACTAGCGGGTACCGAGCAGTACTTC.